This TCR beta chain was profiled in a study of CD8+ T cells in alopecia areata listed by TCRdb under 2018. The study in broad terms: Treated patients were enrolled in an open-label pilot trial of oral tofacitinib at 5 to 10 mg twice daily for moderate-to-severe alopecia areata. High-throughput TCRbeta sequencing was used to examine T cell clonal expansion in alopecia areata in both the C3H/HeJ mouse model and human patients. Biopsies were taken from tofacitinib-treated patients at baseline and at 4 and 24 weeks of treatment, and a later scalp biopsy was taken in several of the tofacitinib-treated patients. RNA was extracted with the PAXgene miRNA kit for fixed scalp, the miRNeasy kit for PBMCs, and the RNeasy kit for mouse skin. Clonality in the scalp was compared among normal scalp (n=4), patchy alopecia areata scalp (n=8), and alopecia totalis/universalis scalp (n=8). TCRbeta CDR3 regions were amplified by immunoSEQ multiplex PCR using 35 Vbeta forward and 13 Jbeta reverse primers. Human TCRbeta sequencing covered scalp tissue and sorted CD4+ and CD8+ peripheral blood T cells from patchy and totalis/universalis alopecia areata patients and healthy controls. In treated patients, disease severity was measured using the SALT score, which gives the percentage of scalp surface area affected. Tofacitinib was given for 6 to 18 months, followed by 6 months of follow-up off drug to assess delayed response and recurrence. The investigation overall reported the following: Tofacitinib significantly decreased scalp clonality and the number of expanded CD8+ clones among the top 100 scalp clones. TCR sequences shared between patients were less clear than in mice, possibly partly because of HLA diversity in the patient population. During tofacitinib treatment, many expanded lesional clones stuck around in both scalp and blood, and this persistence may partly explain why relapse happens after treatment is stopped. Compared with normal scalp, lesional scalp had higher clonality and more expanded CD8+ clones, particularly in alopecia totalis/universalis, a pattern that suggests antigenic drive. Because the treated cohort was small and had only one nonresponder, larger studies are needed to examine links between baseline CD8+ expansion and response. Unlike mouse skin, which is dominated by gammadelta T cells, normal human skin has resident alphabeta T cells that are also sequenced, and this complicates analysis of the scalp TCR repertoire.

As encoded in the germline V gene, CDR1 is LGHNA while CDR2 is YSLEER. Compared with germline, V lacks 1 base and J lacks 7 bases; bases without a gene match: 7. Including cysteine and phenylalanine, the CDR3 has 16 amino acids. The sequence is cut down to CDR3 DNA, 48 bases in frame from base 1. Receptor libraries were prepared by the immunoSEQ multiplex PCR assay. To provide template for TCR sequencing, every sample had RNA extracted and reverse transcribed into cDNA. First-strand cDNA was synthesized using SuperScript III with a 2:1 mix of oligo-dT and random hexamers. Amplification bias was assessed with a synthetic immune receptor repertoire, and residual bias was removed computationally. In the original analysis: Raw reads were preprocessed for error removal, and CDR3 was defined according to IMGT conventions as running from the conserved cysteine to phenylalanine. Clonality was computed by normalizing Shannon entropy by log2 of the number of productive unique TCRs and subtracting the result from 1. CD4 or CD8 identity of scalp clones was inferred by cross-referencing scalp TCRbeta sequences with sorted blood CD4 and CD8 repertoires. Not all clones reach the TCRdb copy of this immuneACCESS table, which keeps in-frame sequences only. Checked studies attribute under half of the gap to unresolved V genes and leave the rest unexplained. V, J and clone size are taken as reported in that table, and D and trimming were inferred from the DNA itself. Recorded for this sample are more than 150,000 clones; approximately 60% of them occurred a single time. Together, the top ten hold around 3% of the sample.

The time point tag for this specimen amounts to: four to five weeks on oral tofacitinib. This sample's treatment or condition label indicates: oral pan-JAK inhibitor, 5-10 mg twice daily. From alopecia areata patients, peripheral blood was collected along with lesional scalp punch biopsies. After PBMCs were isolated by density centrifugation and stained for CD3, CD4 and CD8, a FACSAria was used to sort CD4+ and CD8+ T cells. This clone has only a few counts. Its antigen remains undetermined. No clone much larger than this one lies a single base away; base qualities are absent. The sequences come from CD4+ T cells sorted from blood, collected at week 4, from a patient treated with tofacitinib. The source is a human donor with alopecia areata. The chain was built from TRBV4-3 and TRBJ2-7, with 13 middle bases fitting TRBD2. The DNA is TGCGCCAGCAGCCAAGTACTAGCGGGGGGGCAGGTTGAGCAGTACTTC. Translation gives CASSQVLAGGQVEQYF.